This T cell receptor beta chain was identified during a study of PD-L1 blockade in urothelial cancer. Study-level information: Median T cell yield from blood was over 130,000.

Trimming removed 7 bases at V and 3 bases at J, with 16 bases between. There are 15 residues in the CDR3. Germline V gene data show CDR1 as SNHLY and CDR2 as FYNNEI. Time point meaning: peripheral blood 6 weeks after treatment start. Sequencing was performed with immunoSEQ multiplex PCR; in TCRdb, only in-frame clones are kept and a portion is missing. The sample contains under 85,000 clones, 75% to 95% of which appear only once. Sample: PBMCs, taken around atezolizumab (anti-PD-L1) treatment. This clonotype was sampled from a woman aged 80 or over with urothelial cancer. The chain recombines TRBV2 with TRBJ1-5; D uncertain. CDR3 sequence reads: CASKEGLQINQPQHF. The CDR3 DNA is TGTGCCAGCAAAGAAGGTTTACAGATCAATCAGCCCCAGCATTTT.